This T cell receptor beta chain appears in the sequencing data of a study of T and B cells in COVID-19 patients. TRB was amplified from about 260-540 ng of blood genomic DNA. The CDR3 length is 12 residues. V was trimmed by 3 bases and J by 6 bases, leaving 7 bases between them. This clonotype was recorded at least ten times. BIOMED2 TRB-A/B primer pools were used in multiplex TRB PCR. Each CDR3 protein gets one entry after TCRdb re-called the multiplex PCR reads with MiXCR. The sample gives more than 20,000 distinct CDR3 sequences, about 30% of which show up once; 1.5% to 2% is in the top ten. Sequenced material: blood. This sequence was found in a human donor who had recovered from COVID-19. The V and J genes are TRBV12-3 or TRBV12-4 and TRBJ2-3; D gene ambiguous. The CDR3 sequence is CASSLVRDTQYF. CDR3 sequence (DNA): TGTGCCAGCAGTTTGGTCAGGGATACGCAGTATTTT.